This TCR beta chain appears in the sequencing data of a study of T-cell reconstitution after alpha-beta-depleted transplantation in children. This sample's TCRbeta library carried unique molecular identifier barcodes. MiXCR was run by TCRdb on the PCR reads, yielding one entry per CDR3 protein. The repertoire holds a few hundred thousand distinct CDR3 sequences, roughly 20% seen once, with approximately 3.8% in the top ten. The ends lost 5 bases at V and 5 bases at J; junction bases unmatched: 11. The CDR3 runs to 15 residues. Germline CDR1 is DFQATT and CDR2 is SNEGSKA (reference sequence). The sequenced sample was PBMCs from the stem cell graft donor, obtained from the stem cell graft. This clonotype was sampled from a human donor who donated a stem cell graft to a child with acute myeloid leukemia. The V call is TRBV20-1, the J call TRBJ2-3; 9 bases align to TRBD2. As DNA, the CDR3 is TGCAGTGCTGACCCGGGACTAGCTTCGGAAGATACGCAGTATTTT. This translates into CSADPGLASEDTQYF.